The source of this T cell receptor (beta chain) is a study of blood T cell repertoires in COVID-19. As for the study in general: Sites in the United States, Italy and Spain provided acute and convalescent COVID-19 samples. The analysed material was cDNA or gDNA that came from T cells, B-cell-depleted T cells, or PBMCs.

A Seattle source enrolled patients during active infection and followed them longitudinally. CDR3 length: 12 residues. Germline values: CDR1 GTSNPN, CDR2 SVGIG (reference sequence). V was trimmed by 1 base and J by 4 bases, leaving 7 bases between them. Libraries were prepared by immunoSEQ multiplex PCR; TCRdb keeps only in-frame clonotypes and omits some of them. In the table there are approximately 500,000 clones, 70% to 90% of which are singletons. The sequencing sample was made of peripheral blood. The clonotype comes from a woman in her fifties or sixties with COVID-19, enrolled during active disease. The chain recombines TRBV30 with TRBJ1-2, with a possible D match to TRBD1 (6 bases). CDR3: CAWSGTVYGYTF. As DNA, the CDR3 is TGTGCCTGGAGTGGGACAGTCTATGGCTACACCTTC.